The next 2 T cell receptor beta chains were all read from a single sample in a study of T cell responses to AZD1222 COVID-19 vaccine (dated by TCRdb to about 2021). Interpreted using the paper, the time point label stands for: baseline before first vaccination. To prepare the library, the immunoSEQ multiplex PCR assay was applied. In TCRdb, the immuneACCESS table is reduced to in-frame sequences with V and J assigned. These tables do not hold every clone; where another copy was compared, an unresolved V gene accounts for under half, and the others remain unexplained. The sample contains 150,000 or so clones, roughly 91% of them found a single time. 1.9% of the sample is taken by the ten largest. The input for sequencing was peripheral blood, taken on day 0 of AZD1222 vaccination. The receptors were sampled from an adult in good health.

V usage is TRBV7-9 and J usage is TRBJ1-6; D is uncertain. The CDR3 totals 14 residues. The germline gives CDR1 SEHNR, CDR2 FQNEAQ (reference sequence). Deletions cut 5 bases from V and 6 bases from J, with 11 bases between. The CDR3 is CASSRLTGNSPLHF. DNA of the CDR3: TGTGCCAGCAGCCGATTGACTGGTAATTCACCCCTCCACTTT.

The genes are TRBV5-1 and TRBJ1-1, with D possibly TRBD1 on 5 matching bases. Germline CDR1 reads SGHRS; CDR2 reads YFSETQ. The CDR3 is 14 amino acids. V was shortened by 1 base and J by 4 bases, with 11 bases between the two germline ends. CDR3 region: CASSLSSGGTEAFF. The CDR3 nucleotides are TGCGCCAGCAGCTTGTCTAGTGGGGGCACTGAAGCTTTCTTT.